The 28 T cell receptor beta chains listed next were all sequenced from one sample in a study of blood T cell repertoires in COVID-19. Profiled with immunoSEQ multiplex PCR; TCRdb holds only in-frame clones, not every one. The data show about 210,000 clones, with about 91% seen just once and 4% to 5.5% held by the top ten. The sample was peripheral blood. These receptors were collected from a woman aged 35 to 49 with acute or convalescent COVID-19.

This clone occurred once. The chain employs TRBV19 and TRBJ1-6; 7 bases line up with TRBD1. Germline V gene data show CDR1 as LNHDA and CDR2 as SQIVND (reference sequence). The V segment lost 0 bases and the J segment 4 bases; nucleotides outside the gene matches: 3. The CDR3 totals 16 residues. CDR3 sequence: CASSIEHRGYNSPLHF. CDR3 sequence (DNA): TGTGCCAGTAGTATAGAACACAGGGGATATAATTCACCCCTCCACTTT.

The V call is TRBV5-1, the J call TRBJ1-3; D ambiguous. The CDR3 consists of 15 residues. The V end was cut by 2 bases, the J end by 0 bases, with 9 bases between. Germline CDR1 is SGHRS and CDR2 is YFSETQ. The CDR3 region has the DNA TGCGCCAGCAGCTTCGGGGATCTCTCTGGAAACACCATATATTTT. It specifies CASSFGDLSGNTIYF.

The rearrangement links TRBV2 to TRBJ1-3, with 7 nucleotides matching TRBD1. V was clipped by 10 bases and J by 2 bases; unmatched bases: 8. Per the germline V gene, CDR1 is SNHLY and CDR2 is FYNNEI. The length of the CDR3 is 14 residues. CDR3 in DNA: TGTGCCACCGGCGACAGGGCGGCTGGAAACACCATATATTTT. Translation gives CATGDRAAGNTIYF.

The CDR3, as DNA: TGTGCCAGCAATAGAACCCAGGGGGCTGAAGCTTTCTTT. It translates to CASNRTQGAEAFF. V is TRBV3-1 (or the pseudogene TRBV3-2) and J is TRBJ1-1, with 7 bases matching TRBD1. Germline CDR1 reads LGHDT; CDR2 reads YNNKEL (reference sequence). V lost 7 bases, J lost 6 bases, and 8 bases stayed unmatched. The CDR3 consists of 13 residues.

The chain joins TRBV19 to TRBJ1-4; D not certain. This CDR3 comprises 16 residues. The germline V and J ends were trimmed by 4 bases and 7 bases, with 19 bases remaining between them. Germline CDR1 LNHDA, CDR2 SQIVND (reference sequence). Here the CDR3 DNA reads TGTGCCAGTAGTACCCTACCCGGCAGGCGTGCTGAAAAACTGTTTTTT. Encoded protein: CASSTLPGRRAEKLFF.

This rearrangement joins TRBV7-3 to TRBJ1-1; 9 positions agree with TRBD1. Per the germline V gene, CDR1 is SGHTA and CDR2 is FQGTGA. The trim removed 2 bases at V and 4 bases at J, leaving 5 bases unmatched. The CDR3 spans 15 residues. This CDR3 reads CASSLLGQGSTEAFF. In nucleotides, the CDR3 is TGTGCCAGCAGCTTATTGGGACAGGGATCCACTGAAGCTTTCTTT.

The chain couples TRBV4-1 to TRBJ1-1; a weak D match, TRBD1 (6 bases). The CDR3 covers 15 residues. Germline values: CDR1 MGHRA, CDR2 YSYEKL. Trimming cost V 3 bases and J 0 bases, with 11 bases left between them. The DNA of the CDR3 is TGCGCCAGCAGCCAGAACAGGGTGGTGAACACTGAAGCTTTCTTT. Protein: CASSQNRVVNTEAFF.

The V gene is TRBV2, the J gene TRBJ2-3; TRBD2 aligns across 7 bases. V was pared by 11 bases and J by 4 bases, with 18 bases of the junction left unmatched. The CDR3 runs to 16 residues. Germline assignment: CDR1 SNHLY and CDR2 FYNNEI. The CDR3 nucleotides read TGTGCCGGGGGGGGTGGCTCCCCACCCTTGCCAGATACGCAGTATTTT. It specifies CAGGGGSPPLPDTQYF.

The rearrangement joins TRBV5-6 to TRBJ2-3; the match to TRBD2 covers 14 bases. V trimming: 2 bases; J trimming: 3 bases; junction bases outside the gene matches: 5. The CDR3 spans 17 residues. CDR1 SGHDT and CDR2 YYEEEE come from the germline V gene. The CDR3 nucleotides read TGTGCCAGCAGCTTAGTCGGACTAGCGGGGGGAACAGATACGCAGTATTTT. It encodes CASSLVGLAGGTDTQYF.

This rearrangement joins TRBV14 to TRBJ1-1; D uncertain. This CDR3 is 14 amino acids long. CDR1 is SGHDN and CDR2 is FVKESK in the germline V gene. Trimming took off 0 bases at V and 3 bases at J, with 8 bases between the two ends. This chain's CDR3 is CASSQDLRYTEAFF. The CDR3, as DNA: TGTGCCAGCAGCCAAGATCTTCGTTACACTGAAGCTTTCTTT.

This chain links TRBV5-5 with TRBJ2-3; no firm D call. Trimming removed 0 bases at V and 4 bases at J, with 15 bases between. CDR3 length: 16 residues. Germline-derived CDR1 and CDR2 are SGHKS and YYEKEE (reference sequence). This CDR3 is CASSLAYTTSSDTQYF. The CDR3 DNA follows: TGTGCCAGCAGCTTGGCCTACACTACCTCTTCAGATACGCAGTATTTT.

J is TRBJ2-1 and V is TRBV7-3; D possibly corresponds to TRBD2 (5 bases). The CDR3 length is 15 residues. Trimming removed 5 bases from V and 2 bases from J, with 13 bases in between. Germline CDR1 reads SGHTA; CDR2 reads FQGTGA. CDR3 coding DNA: TGTGCCAGCAGCCAAACGGGGAACCCCTACAATGAGCAGTTCTTC. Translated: CASSQTGNPYNEQFF.

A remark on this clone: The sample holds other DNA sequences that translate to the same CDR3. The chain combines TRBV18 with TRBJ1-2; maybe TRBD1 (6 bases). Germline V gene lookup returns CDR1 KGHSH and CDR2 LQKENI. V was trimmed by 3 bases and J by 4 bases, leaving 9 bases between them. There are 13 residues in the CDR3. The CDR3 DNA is TGTGCCAGCTCACCGGACAGATCCTATGGCTACACCTTC. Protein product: CASSPDRSYGYTF.

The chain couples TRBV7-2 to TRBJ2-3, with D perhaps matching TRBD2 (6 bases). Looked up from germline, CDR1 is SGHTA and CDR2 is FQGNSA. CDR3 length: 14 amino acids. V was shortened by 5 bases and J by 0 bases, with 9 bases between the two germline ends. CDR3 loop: CASSTGGSTDTQYF. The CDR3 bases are TGTGCCAGCAGCACCGGGGGTAGCACAGATACGCAGTATTTT.

The CDR3, as DNA: TGTGCCTGGGGGCAGGGGGTCACAGATACGCAGTATTTT. It is translated as CAWGQGVTDTQYF. The rearrangement links TRBV30 to TRBJ2-3, with 7 bases matching TRBD1. The CDR3 has 13 residues. Germline-derived CDR1 and CDR2 are GTSNPN and SVGIG (reference sequence). V lost 5 bases and J lost 2; bases outside the gene matches: 4.

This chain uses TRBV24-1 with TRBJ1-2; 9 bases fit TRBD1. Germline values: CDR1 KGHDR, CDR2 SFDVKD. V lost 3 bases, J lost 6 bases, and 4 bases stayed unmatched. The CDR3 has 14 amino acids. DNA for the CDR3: TGTGCCACCAGTGATCTCACAGGGGGCGATGGCTACACCTTC. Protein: CATSDLTGGDGYTF.

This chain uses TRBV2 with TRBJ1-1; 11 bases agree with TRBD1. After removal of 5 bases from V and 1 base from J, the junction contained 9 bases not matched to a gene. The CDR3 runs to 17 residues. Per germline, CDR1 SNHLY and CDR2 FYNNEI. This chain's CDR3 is CASSRDRGSGKNTEAFF. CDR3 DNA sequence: TGTGCCAGCAGTAGGGACAGGGGGTCGGGTAAGAACACTGAAGCTTTCTTT.

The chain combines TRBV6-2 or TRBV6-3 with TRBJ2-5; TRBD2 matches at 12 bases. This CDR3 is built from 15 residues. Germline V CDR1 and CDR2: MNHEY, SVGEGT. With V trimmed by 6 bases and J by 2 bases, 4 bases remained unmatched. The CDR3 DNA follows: TGTGCCAGCAGCCCCGGACTAGCGGGACAAGAGACCCAGTACTTC. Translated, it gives CASSPGLAGQETQYF.

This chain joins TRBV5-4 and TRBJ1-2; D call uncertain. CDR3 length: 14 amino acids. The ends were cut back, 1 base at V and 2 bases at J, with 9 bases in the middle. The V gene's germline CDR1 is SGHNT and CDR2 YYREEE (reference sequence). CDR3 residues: CASSLPGRNYGYTF. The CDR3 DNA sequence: TGTGCCAGCAGCTTGCCGGGGAGAAACTATGGCTACACCTTC.

CDR3 sequence: CASSLLDRGQYNEQFF. In nucleotides, the CDR3 is TGTGCCAGCAGTTTATTGGACAGGGGGCAATACAATGAGCAGTTCTTC. The J gene is TRBJ2-1, the V gene TRBV27; 11 bases line up with TRBD1. Germline CDR1 and CDR2: MNHEY and SMNVEV (reference sequence). The CDR3 has 16 amino acids. The J segment lost 4 bases and the V segment lost 1 base, leaving 3 bases of the junction unmatched.

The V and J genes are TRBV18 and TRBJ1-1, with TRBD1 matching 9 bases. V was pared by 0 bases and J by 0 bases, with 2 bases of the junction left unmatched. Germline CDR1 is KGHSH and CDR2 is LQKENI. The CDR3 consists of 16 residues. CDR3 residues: CASSPPDRGMNTEAFF. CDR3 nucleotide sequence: TGTGCCAGCTCACCACCGGACAGGGGAATGAACACTGAAGCTTTCTTT.

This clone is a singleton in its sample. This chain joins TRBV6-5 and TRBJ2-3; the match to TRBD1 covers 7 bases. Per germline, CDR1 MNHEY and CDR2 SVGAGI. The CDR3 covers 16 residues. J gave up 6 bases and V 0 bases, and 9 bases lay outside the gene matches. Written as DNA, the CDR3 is TGTGCCAGCAGTTACTCGAACAGGGGCGGAATGGATACGCAGTATTTT. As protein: CASSYSNRGGMDTQYF.

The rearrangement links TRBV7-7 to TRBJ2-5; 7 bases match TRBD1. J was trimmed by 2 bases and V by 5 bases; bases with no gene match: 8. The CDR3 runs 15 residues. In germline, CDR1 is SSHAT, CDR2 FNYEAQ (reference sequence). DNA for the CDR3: TGTGCCAGCAGCCCCGGAAGGGGGCTACAAGAGACCCAGTACTTC. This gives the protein CASSPGRGLQETQYF.

Written as DNA, the CDR3 is TGCGCCAGCAGCTTGGGACAGGGGATGGGCTACACCTTC. This translates into CASSLGQGMGYTF. This chain connects TRBV5-1 to TRBJ1-2; TRBD1 matches 8 bases. This CDR3 region has 13 residues. The germline V gene encodes CDR1 SGHRS and CDR2 YFSETQ. Trimming removed 0 bases from V and 8 bases from J; junction bases left unmatched: 3.

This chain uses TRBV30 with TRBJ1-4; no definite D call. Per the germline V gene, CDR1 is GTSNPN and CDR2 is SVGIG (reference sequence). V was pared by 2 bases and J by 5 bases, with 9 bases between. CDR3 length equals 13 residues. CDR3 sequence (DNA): TGTGCCTGGAGTAGAGGCGGAAATGAAAAACTGTTTTTT. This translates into CAWSRGGNEKLFF.

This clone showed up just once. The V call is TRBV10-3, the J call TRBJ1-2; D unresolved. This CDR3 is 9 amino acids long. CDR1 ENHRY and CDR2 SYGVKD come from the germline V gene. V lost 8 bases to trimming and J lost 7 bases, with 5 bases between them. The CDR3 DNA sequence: TGTGCCATCGGGAGTGGCTACACCTTC. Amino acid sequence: CAIGSGYTF.

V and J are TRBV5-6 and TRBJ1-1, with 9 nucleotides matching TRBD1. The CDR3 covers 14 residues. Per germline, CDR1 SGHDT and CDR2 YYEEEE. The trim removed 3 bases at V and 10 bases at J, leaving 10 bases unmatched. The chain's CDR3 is CASSSRDRAMGAFF. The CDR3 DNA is TGTGCCAGCAGCTCCCGGGACAGGGCTATGGGAGCTTTCTTT.

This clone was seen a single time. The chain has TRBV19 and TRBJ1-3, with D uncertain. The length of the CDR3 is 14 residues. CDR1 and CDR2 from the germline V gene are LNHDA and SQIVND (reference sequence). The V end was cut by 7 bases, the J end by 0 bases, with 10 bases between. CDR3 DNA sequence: TGTGCCAGTACCGGCGGGTACTCTGGAAACACCATATATTTT. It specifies CASTGGYSGNTIYF.